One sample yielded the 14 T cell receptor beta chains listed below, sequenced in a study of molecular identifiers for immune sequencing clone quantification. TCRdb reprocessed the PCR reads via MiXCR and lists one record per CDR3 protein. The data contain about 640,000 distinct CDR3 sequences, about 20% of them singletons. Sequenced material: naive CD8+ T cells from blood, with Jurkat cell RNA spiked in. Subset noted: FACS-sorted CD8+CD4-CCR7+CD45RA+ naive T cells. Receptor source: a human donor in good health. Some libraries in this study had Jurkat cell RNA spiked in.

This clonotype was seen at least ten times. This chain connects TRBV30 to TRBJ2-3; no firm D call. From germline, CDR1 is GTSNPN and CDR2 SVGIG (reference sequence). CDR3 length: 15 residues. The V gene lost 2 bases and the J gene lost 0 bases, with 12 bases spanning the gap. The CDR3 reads CAWSNSGTSTDTQYF. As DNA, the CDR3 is TGTGCCTGGAGTAATTCTGGTACTAGCACAGATACGCAGTATTTT.

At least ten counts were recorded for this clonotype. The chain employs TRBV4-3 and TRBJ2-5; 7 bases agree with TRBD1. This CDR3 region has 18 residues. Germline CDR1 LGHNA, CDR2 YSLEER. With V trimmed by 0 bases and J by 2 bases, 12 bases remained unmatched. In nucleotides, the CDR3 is TGCGCCAGCAGCCAAGAAAGATCCGGGACAGCTACTCAAGAGACCCAGTACTTC. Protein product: CASSQERSGTATQETQYF.

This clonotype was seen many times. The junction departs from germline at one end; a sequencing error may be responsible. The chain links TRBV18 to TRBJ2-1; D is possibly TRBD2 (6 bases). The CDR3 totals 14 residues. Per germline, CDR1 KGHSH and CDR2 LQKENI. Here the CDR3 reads CASSSPGTSNEQFF. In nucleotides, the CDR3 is TGTGCCAGCTCATCACCGGGGACTTCCAATGAGCAGTTCTTC.

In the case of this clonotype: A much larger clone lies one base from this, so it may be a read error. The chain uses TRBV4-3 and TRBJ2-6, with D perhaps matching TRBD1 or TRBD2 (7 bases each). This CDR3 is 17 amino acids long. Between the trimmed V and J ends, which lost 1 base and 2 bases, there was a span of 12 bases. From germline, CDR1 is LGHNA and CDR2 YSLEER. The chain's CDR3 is CASSQVGGGAGANVLTF. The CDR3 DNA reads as TGCGCCAGCAGCCAAGTGGGAGGGGGCGCTGGGGCCAACGTCCTGACTTTC.

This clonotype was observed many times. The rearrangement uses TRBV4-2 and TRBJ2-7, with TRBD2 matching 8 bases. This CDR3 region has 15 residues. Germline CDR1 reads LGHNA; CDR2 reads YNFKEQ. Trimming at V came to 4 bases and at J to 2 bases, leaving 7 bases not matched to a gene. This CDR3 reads CASSPLADFPYEQYF. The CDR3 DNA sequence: TGTGCCAGCAGCCCACTAGCGGATTTTCCCTACGAGCAGTACTTC.

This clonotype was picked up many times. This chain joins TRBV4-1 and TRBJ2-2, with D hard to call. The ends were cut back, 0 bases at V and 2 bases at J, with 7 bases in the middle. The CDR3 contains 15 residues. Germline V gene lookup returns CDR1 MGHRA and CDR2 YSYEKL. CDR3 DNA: TGCGCCAGCAGCCAAGATCACTTTAACACCGGGGAGCTGTTTTTT. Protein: CASSQDHFNTGELFF.

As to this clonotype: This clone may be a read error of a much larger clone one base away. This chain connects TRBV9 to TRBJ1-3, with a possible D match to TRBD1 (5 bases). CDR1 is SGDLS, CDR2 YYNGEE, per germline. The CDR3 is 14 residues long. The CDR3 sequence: CASSVGGSGNAIYF. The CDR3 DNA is TGTGCCAGCAGCGTAGGGGGCTCTGGAAACGCCATATATTTT.

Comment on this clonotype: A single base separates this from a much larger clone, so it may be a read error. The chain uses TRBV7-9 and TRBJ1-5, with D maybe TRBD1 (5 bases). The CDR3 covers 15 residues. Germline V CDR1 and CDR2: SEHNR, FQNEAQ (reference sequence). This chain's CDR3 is CAGSSELQGNQPQHF. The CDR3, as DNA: TGTGCCGGCAGCTCAGAGCTACAGGGCAATCAGCCCCAGCATTTT. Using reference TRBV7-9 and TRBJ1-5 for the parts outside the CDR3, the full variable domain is DTGVSQNPRHKITKRGQNVTFRCDPISEHNRLYWYRQTLGQGPEFLTYFQNEAQLEKSRLLSDRFSAERPKGSFSTLEIQRTEQGDSAMYLCAGSSELQGNQPQHFGDGTRLSIL.

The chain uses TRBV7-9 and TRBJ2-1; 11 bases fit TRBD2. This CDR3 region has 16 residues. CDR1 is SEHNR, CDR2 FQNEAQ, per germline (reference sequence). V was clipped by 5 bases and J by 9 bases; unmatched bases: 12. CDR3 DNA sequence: TGTGCCAGCAGCCCGGTAGCGGGAGGGCCGAGAAGTGAGCAGTTCTTC. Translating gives CASSPVAGGPRSEQFF. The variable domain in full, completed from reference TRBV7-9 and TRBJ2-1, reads DTGVSQNPRHKITKRGQNVTFRCDPISEHNRLYWYRQTLGQGPEFLTYFQNEAQLEKSRLLSDRFSAERPKGSFSTLEIQRTEQGDSAMYLCASSPVAGGPRSEQFFGPGTRLTVL.

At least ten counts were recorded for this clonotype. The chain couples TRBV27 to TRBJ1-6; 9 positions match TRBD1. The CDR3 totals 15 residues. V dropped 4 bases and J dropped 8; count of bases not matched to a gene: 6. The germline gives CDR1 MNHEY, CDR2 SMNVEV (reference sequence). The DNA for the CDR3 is TGTGCCAGCAGTTCCGGACAGGGGTGGTATTCACCCCTCCACTTT. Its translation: CASSSGQGWYSPLHF.

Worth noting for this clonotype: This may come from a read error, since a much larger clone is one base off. CDR3 protein: CASSQDPEYTGELFF. In DNA form, the CDR3 reads TGTGCCAGCAGCCAAGATCCCGAGTACACCGGGGAGCTGTTTTTT. This sequence joins TRBV14 and TRBJ2-2; no definite D call. Germline V lookup: CDR1 SGHDN, CDR2 FVKESK. With 0 bases removed from V and 3 bases from J, the gap between germline ends came to 8 bases. This CDR3 has 15 residues.

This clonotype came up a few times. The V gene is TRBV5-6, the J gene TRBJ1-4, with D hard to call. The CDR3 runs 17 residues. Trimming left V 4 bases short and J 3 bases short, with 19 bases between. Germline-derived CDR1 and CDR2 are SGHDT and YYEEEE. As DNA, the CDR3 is TGTGCCAGCAGCCGACAATTCAGACTTAAGGCTAATGAAAAACTGTTTTTT. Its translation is CASSRQFRLKANEKLFF.

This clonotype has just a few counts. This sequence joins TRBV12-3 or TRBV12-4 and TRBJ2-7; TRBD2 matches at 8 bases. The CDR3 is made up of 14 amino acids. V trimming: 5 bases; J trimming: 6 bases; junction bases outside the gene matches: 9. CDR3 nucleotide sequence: TGTGCCAGCAGTCCACTGGGACTAGGGTCCGAGCAGTACTTC. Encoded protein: CASSPLGLGSEQYF.

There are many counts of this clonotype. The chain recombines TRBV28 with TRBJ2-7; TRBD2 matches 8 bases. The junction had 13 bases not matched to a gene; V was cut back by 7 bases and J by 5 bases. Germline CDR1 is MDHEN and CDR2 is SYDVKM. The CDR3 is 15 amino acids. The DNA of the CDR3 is TGTGCCAGCACCTCAACGACTAGCGTTGCCGACGAGCAGTACTTC. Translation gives CASTSTTSVADEQYF.